This TCR beta chain appears in the sequencing data of a study of human T cells and chemical hapten exposure. Study-wide background: Patches that contained 0.01% DPC were applied to the upper back and read at 6 days. Mostly female, the patients presented with alopecia areata, totalis or universalis.

Time point noted: pre-sensitization, week 0. Sample treatment: therapeutic diphenylcyclopropenone sensitization with weekly scalp DPC. Germline trimming cut 7 bases from V and 4 bases from J; bases unmatched to any gene: 17. CDR1 is MNHNY, CDR2 SVGAGI, per germline (reference sequence). CDR3 size: 18 residues. This clonotype was counted ten times or more. TCRdb re-derived calls from the RACE reads in MiXCR, one entry per CDR3 protein. The sample has 85,000 to 100,000 distinct CDR3 sequences; about 10% are singletons. The TCR sequence derives from an older woman with alopecia areata. Some clones in this sample may be carry-over from other donors' samples. The V and J genes are TRBV6-6 and TRBJ2-5, with 11 bases aligning to TRBD2. Source: whole blood, taken in connection with sensitization to the hapten diphenylcyclopropenone (DPC). The CDR3 loop is CASTERASGGIRGETQYF. The CDR3 coding sequence is TGTGCCAGCACCGAAAGGGCTAGCGGGGGGATCAGGGGAGAGACCCAGTACTTC.